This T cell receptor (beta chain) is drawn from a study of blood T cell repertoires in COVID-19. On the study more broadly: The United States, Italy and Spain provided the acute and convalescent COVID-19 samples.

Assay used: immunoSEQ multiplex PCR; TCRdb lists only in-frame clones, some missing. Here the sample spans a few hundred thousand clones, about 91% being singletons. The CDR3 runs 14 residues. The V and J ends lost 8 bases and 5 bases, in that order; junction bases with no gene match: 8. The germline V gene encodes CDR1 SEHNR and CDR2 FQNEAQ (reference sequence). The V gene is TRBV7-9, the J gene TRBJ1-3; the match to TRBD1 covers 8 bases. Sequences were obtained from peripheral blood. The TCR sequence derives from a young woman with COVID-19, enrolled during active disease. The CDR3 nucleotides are TGTGCCAGCGATCCGGGACAGGCAAGAAACACCATATATTTT. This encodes CASDPGQARNTIYF.